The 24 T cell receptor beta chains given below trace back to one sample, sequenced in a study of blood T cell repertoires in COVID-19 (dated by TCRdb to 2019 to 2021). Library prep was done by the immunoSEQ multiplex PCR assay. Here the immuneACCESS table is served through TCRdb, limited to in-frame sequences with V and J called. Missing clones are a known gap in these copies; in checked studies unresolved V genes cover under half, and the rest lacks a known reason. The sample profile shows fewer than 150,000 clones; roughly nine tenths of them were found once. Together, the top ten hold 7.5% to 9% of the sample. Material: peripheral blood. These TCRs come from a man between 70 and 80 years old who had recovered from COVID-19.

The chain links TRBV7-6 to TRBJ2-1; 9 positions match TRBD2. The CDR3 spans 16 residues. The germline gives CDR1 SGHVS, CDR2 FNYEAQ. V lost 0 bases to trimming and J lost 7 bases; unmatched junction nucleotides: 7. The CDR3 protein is CASSLAGASGTNEQFF. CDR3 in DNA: TGTGCCAGCAGCTTAGCTGGGGCTAGCGGGACGAATGAGCAGTTCTTC.

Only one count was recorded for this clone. The CDR3 spells CSASGDRAYNEQFF. The CDR3 nucleotides are TGCAGTGCTAGTGGGGACAGGGCCTACAATGAGCAGTTCTTC. This chain uses TRBV20-1 with TRBJ2-1; 9 nucleotides line up with TRBD1. This CDR3 contains 14 residues. Unmatched junction bases numbered 2, after V lost 3 bases and J lost 2 bases. From germline, CDR1 is DFQATT and CDR2 SNEGSKA (reference sequence).

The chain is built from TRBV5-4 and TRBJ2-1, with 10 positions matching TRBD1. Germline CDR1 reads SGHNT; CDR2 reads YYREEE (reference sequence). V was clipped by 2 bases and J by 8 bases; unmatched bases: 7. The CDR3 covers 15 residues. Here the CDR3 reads CASSFPGQGTDEQFF. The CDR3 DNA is TGTGCCAGCAGCTTCCCGGGACAGGGGACCGATGAGCAGTTCTTC.

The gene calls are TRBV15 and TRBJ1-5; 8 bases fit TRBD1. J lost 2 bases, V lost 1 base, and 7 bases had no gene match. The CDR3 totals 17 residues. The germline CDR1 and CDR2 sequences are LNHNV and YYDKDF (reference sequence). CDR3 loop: CATSRGSGGQGNQPQHF. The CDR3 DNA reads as TGTGCCACCAGCAGAGGCTCGGGGGGACAGGGCAATCAGCCCCAGCATTTT.

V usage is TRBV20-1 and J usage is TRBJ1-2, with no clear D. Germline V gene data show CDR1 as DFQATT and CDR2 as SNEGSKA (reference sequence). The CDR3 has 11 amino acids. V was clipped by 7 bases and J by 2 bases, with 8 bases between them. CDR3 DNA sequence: TGCAGTGTCGAGAGGAACTATGGCTACACCTTC. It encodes CSVERNYGYTF.

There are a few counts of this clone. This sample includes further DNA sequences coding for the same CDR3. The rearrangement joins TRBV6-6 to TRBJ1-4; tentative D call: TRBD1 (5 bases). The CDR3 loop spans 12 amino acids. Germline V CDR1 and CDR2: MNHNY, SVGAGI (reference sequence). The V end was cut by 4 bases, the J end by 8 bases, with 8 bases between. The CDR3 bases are TGTGCCAGCAGTTTTCGGGGGGAAAAACTGTTTTTT. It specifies CASSFRGEKLFF.

The CDR3: CASKSTGGSNYGYTF. In nucleotides, the CDR3 is TGTGCCAGCAAATCAACAGGGGGTTCTAACTATGGCTACACCTTC. V usage is TRBV6-5 and J usage is TRBJ1-2, with 8 bases matching TRBD1. CDR3 size: 15 residues. Germline V CDR1 and CDR2: MNHEY, SVGAGI. V lost 7 bases, J lost 0 bases, and 7 bases stayed unmatched.

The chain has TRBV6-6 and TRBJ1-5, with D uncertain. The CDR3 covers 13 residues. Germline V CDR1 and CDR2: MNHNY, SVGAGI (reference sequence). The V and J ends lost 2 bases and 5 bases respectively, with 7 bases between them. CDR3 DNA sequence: TGTGCCAGCAGTTACGGGCAGTATCAGCCCCAGCATTTT. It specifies CASSYGQYQPQHF.

The CDR3 is CASSIEEYGYTF. The CDR3 region has the DNA TGTGCCAGTAGTATCGAGGAGTATGGCTACACCTTC. The chain combines TRBV19 with TRBJ1-2; D ambiguous. Germline V gene lookup returns CDR1 LNHDA and CDR2 SQIVND (reference sequence). The V end lost 3 bases, the J end lost 5 bases, and 7 bases lay between the germline ends. This CDR3 has 12 residues. Using reference TRBV19 and TRBJ1-2 for the parts outside the CDR3, the full variable domain is DGGITQSPKYLFRKEGQNVTLSCEQNLNHDAMYWYRQDPGQGLRLIYYSQIVNDFQKGDIAEGYSVSREKKESFPLTVTSAQKNPTAFYLCASSIEEYGYTFGSGTRLTVV.

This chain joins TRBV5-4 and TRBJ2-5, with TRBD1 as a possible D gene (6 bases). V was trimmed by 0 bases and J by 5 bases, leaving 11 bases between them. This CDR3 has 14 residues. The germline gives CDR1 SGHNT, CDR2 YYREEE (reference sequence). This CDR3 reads CASSLGTGWETQYF. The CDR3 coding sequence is TGTGCCAGCAGCTTGGGCACAGGGTGGGAGACCCAGTACTTC. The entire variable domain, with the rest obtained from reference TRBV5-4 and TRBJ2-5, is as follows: ETGVTQSPTHLIKTRGQQVTLRCSSQSGHNTVSWYQQALGQGPQFIFQYYREEENGRGNFPPRFSGLQFPNYSSELNVNALELDDSALYLCASSLGTGWETQYFGPGTRLLVL.

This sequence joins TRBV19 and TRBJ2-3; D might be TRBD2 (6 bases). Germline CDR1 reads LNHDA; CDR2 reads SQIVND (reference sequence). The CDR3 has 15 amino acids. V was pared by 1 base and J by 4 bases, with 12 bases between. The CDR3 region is CASSIAASEADTQYF. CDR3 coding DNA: TGTGCCAGTAGTATAGCGGCTAGCGAGGCAGATACGCAGTATTTT. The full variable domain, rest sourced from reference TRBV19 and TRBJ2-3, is DGGITQSPKYLFRKEGQNVTLSCEQNLNHDAMYWYRQDPGQGLRLIYYSQIVNDFQKGDIAEGYSVSREKKESFPLTVTSAQKNPTAFYLCASSIAASEADTQYFGPGTRLTVL.

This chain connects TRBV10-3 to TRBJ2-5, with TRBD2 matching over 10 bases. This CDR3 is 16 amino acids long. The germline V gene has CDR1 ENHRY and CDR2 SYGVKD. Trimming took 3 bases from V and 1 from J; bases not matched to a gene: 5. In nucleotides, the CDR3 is TGTGCCATCAGTGATGGGGCTAGCGGGGGCCAAGAGACCCAGTACTTC. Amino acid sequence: CAISDGASGGQETQYF.

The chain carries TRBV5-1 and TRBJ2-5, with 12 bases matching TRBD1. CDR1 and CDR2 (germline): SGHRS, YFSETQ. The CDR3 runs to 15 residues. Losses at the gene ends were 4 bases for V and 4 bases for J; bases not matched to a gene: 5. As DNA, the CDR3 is TGCGCCAGCAGCCGGGGGGACAGGGGGCGAGAGACCCAGTACTTC. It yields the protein CASSRGDRGRETQYF.

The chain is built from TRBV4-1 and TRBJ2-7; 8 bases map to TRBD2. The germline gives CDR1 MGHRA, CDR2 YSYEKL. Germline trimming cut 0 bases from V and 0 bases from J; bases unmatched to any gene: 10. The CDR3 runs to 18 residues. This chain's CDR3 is CASSQDRNSGESSYEQYF. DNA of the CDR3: TGCGCCAGCAGCCAAGATCGCAATAGCGGGGAGAGCTCCTACGAGCAGTACTTC.

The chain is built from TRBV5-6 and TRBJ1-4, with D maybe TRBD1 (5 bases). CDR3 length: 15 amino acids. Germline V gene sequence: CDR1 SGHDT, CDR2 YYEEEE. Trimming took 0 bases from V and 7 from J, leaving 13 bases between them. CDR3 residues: CASSLGPGGGEKLFF. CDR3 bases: TGTGCCAGCAGCTTGGGGCCGGGGGGAGGTGAAAAACTGTTTTTT.

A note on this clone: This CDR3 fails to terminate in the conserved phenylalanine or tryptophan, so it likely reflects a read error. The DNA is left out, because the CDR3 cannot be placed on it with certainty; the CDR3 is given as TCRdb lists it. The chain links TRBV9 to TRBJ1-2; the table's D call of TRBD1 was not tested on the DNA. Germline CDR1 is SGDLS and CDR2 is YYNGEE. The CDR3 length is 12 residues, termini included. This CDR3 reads CASSVGEMGRGL.

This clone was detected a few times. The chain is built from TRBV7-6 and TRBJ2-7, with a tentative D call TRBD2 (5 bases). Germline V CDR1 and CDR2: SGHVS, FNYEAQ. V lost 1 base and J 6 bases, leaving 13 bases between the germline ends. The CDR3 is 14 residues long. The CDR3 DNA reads TGTGCCAGCAGCTTAGGCACTAGTCGCGGCGAGCAGTACTTC. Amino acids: CASSLGTSRGEQYF. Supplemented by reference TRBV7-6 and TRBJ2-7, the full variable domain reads GAGVSQSPRYKVTKRGQDVALRCDPISGHVSLYWYRQALGQGPEFLTYFNYEAQQDKSGLPNDRFSAERPEGSISTLTIQRTEQRDSAMYRCASSLGTSRGEQYFGPGTRLTVT.

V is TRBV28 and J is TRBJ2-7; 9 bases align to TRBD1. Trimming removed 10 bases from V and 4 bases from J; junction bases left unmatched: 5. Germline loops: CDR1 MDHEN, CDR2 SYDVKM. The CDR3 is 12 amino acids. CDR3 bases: TGTGCCACGAACAGGGGGCCGTACGAGCAGTACTTC. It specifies CATNRGPYEQYF.

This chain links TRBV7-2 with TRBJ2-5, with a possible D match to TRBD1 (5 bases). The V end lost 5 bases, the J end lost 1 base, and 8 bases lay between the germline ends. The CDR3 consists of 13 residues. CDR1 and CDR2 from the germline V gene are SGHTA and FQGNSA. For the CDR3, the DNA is TGTGCCAGCAGCCAACAGGTCCAAGAGACCCAGTACTTC. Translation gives CASSQQVQETQYF.

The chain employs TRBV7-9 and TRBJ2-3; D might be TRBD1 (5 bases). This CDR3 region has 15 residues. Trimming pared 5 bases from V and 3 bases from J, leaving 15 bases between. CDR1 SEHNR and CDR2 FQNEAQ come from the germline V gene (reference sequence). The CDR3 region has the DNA TGTGCCAGCAGCCCGATAGGGGCGTTGACAGATACGCAGTATTTT. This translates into CASSPIGALTDTQYF.

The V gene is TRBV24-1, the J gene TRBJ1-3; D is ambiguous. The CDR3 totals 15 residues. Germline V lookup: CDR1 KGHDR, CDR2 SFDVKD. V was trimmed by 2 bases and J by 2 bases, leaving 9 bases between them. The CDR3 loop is CATSDSRGTGNTIYF. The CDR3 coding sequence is TGTGCCACCAGTGATTCGCGGGGTACTGGAAACACCATATATTTT.

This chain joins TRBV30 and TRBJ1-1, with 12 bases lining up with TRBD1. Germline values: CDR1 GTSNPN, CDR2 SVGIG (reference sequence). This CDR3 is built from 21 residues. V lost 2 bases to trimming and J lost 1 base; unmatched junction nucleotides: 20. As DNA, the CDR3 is TGTGCCTGGAGTCATGCACGGGACAGGGGGCTGGGCCTGGGAAAGAACACTGAAGCTTTCTTT. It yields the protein CAWSHARDRGLGLGKNTEAFF.

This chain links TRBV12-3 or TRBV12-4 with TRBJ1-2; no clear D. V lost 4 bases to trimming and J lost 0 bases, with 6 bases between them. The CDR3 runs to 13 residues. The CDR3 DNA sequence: TGTGCCAGCAGTTATCAGGCTAACTATGGCTACACCTTC. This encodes CASSYQANYGYTF.

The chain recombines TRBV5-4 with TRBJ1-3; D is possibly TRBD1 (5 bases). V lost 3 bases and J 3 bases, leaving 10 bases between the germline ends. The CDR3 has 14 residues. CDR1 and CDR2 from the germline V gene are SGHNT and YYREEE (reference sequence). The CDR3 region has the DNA TGTGCCAGCAGCTCCGGGGGGAGTGGAAACACCATATATTTT. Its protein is CASSSGGSGNTIYF.